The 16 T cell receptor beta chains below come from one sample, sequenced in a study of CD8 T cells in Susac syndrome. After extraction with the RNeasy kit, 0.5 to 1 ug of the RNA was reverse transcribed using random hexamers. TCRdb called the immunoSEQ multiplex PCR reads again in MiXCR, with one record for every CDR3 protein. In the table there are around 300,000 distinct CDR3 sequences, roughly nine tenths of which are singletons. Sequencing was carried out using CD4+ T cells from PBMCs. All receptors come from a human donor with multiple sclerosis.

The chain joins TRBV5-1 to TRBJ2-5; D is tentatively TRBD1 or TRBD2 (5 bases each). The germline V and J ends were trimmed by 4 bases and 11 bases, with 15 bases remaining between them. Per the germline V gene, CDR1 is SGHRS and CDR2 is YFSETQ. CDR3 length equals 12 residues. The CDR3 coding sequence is TGCGCCAGCAGCCTTCCCCGGGGCTTGCAGTACTTC. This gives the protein CASSLPRGLQYF.

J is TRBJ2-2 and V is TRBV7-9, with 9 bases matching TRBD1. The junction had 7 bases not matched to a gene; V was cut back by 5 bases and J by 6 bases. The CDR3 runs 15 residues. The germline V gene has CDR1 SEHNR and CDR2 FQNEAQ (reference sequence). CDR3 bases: TGTGCCAGCAGCCGTCAGGACAGGGGCGCCGGGGAGCTGTTTTTT. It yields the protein CASSRQDRGAGELFF.

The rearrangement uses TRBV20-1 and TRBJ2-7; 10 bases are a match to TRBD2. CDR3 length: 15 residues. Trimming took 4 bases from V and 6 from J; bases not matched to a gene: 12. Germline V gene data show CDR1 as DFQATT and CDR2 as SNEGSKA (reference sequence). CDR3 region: CSAKNLAGVSREQYF. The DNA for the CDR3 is TGCAGTGCTAAAAATCTAGCGGGGGTTTCTCGCGAGCAGTACTTC.

CDR3 protein: CASNRVGGIRTDTQYF. Here the CDR3 DNA reads TGTGCCAGCAACCGCGTGGGAGGGATCCGCACAGATACGCAGTATTTT. V usage is TRBV7-9 and J usage is TRBJ2-3; 7 bases map to TRBD2. Germline-derived CDR1 and CDR2 are SEHNR and FQNEAQ (reference sequence). This CDR3 has 16 amino acids. V lost 7 bases and J lost 1; bases outside the gene matches: 11. Full variable domain (missing parts from reference TRBV7-9 and TRBJ2-3): DTGVSQNPRHKITKRGQNVTFRCDPISEHNRLYWYRQTLGQGPEFLTYFQNEAQLEKSRLLSDRFSAERPKGSFSTLEIQRTEQGDSAMYLCASNRVGGIRTDTQYFGPGTRLTVL.

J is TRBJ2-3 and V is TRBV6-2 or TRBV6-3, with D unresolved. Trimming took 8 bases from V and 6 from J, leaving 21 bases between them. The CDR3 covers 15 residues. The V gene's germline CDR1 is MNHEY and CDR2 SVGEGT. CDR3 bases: TGTGCCAGCCAATACCGGGCTCATCTCCGGGATACGCAGTATTTT. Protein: CASQYRAHLRDTQYF.

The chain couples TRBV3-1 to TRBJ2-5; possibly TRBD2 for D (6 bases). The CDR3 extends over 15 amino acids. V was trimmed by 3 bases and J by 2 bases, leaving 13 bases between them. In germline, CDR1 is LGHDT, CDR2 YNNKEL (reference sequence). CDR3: CASSHYAGTQETQYF. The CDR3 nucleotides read TGTGCCAGCAGCCATTATGCGGGGACGCAAGAGACCCAGTACTTC.

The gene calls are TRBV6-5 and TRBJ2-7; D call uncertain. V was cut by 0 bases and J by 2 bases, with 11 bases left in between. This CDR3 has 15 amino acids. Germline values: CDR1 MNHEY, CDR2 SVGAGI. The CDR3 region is CASSYSRKPPYEQYF. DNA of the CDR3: TGTGCCAGCAGTTACTCTCGTAAACCGCCCTACGAGCAGTACTTC.

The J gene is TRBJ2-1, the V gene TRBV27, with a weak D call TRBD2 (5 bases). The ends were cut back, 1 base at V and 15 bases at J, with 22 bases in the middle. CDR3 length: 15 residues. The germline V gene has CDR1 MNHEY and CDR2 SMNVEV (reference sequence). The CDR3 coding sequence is TGTGCCAGCAGTTTATTATCTAGCTTGCCCCGGTTTTGGTTCTTC. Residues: CASSLLSSLPRFWFF.

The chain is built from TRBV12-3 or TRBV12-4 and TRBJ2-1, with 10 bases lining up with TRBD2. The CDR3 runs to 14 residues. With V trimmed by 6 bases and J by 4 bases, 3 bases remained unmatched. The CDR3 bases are TGTGCCAGCAGCGCTAGCGGGAGTTACAATGAGCAGTTCTTC. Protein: CASSASGSYNEQFF.

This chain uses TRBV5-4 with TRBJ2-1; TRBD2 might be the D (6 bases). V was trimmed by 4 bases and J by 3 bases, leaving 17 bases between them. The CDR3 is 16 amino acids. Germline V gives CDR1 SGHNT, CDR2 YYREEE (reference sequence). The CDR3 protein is CASSAGSQGFYNEQFF. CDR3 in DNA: TGTGCCAGCAGCGCCGGGAGTCAGGGATTCTACAATGAGCAGTTCTTC.

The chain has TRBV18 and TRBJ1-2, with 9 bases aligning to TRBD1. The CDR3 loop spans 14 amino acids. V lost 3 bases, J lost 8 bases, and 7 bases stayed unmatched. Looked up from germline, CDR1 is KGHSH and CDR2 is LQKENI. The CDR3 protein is CASSPYRGPRGYTF. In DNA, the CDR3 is TGTGCCAGCTCACCGTACAGGGGGCCTCGGGGCTACACCTTC.

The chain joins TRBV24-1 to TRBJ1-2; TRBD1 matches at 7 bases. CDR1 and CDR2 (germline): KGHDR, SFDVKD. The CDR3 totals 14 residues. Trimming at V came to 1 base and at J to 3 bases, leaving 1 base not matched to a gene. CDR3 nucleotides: TGTGCCACCAGTGATTTCGGACAGGACTATGGCTACACCTTC. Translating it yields CATSDFGQDYGYTF.

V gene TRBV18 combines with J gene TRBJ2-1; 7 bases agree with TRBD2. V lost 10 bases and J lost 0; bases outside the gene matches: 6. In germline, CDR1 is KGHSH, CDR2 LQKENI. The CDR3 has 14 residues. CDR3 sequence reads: CATFGGSSYNEQFF. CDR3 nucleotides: TGTGCCACCTTCGGGGGGAGCTCCTACAATGAGCAGTTCTTC. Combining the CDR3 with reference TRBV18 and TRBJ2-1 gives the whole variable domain NAGVMQNPRHLVRRRGQEARLRCSPMKGHSHVYWYRQLPEEGLKFMVYLQKENIIDESGMPKERFSAEFPKEGPSILRIQQVVRGDSAAYFCATFGGSSYNEQFFGPGTRLTVL.

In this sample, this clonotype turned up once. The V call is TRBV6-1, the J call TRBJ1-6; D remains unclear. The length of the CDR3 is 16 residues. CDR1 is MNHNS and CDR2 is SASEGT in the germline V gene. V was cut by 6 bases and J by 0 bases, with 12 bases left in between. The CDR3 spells CASRGLASSYNSPLHF. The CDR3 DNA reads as TGTGCCAGCAGGGGGTTGGCGAGCTCCTATAATTCACCCCTCCACTTT.

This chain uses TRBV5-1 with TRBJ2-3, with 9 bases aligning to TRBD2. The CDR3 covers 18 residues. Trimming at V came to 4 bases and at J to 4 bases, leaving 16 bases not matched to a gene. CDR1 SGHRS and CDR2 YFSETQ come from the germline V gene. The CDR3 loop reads CASSIELQGSGGADTQYF. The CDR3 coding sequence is TGCGCCAGCAGCATTGAACTCCAGGGTAGCGGGGGTGCAGATACGCAGTATTTT. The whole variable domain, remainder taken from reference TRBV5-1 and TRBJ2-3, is KAGVTQTPRYLIKTRGQQVTLSCSPISGHRSVSWYQQTPGQGLQFLFEYFSETQRNKGNFPGRFSGRQFSNSRSEMNVSTLELGDSALYLCASSIELQGSGGADTQYFGPGTRLTVL.

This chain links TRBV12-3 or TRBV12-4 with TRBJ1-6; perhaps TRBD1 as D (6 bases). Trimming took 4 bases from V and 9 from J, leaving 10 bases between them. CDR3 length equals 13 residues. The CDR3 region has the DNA TGTGCCAGCAGTTGGGACATCCCTTCACCCCTCCACTTT. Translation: CASSWDIPSPLHF.